The 25 T cell receptor beta chains below come from one sample, sequenced in a study of cytomegalovirus exposure and HLA in healthy donors. PCR amplification relied on 60 Vbeta primers (plus 13 Jbeta primers). The assay was immunoSEQ multiplex PCR, and TCRdb's table has in-frame clones only and misses some. The sample shows about 220,000 clones, 80% to 85% of them seen only once. The sample comprised PBMCs. The source of these receptors is a boy between 2 and 15 years old in good health and CMV-seronegative.

CDR3 protein: CASSPTGITEAFF. Written as DNA, the CDR3 is TGTGCCAGCAGCCCTACAGGGATCACTGAAGCTTTCTTT. The V call is TRBV5-6, the J call TRBJ1-1, with a tentative D call TRBD1 (6 bases). CDR1 is SGHDT, CDR2 YYEEEE, per germline. V lost 4 bases and J 4 bases, leaving 11 bases between the germline ends. This CDR3 comprises 13 residues.

This clone occurred a few times. This sequence joins TRBV5-1 and TRBJ2-7; 13 bases align to TRBD2. The CDR3 consists of 15 residues. The germline V gene encodes CDR1 SGHRS and CDR2 YFSETQ. The V and J ends lost 4 bases and 7 bases, in that order; junction bases with no gene match: 8. CDR3 in amino acids: CASSPGTSGMGEQYF. The CDR3, as DNA: TGCGCCAGCAGCCCCGGGACTAGCGGGATGGGGGAGCAGTACTTC. Based on the CDR3 plus reference TRBV5-1 and TRBJ2-7, the full variable domain is KAGVTQTPRYLIKTRGQQVTLSCSPISGHRSVSWYQQTPGQGLQFLFEYFSETQRNKGNFPGRFSGRQFSNSRSEMNVSTLELGDSALYLCASSPGTSGMGEQYFGPGTRLTVT.

The gene calls are TRBV14 and TRBJ2-5; 8 bases agree with TRBD1. The CDR3 spans 15 residues. In germline, CDR1 is SGHDN, CDR2 FVKESK. After removal of 4 bases from V and 5 bases from J, the junction contained 9 bases not matched to a gene. As DNA, the CDR3 is TGTGCCAGCAGCCCCTACAGGGGGGTTTGGGAGACCCAGTACTTC. This translates into CASSPYRGVWETQYF.

The chain employs TRBV5-6 and TRBJ2-1; TRBD2 aligns across 11 bases. Germline CDR1 is SGHDT and CDR2 is YYEEEE. V was pared by 3 bases and J by 4 bases, with 6 bases of the junction left unmatched. The CDR3 is made up of 16 amino acids. The CDR3 protein is CASSSPGLAEYNEQFF. CDR3 DNA sequence: TGTGCCAGCAGCTCTCCGGGACTAGCGGAATACAATGAGCAGTTCTTC.

This clone was detected only a few times. The chain combines TRBV7-2 with TRBJ1-5, with D possibly matching TRBD1 (6 bases). The germline gives CDR1 SGHTA, CDR2 FQGNSA. V lost 6 bases and J 11 bases, leaving 23 bases between the germline ends. The CDR3 totals 15 residues. CDR3 sequence reads: CASSLDPTGGYAQHF. CDR3 nucleotides: TGTGCCAGCAGTCTGGACCCGACAGGCGGTTATGCCCAGCATTTT.

The CDR3 reads CASSLAPGPHYEQYF. In nucleotides, the CDR3 is TGTGCCAGCAGCTTAGCACCAGGTCCCCACTACGAGCAGTACTTC. V usage is TRBV7-9 and J usage is TRBJ2-7; D not resolved. V was trimmed by 0 bases and J by 3 bases, leaving 12 bases between them. Germline CDR1 and CDR2: SEHNR and FQNEAQ (reference sequence). The CDR3 is 15 amino acids.

This rearrangement joins TRBV5-1 to TRBJ2-5; 8 bases fit TRBD2. V shed 2 bases and J 4 bases; nucleotides not matched to a gene: 4. Germline V gene lookup returns CDR1 SGHRS and CDR2 YFSETQ. This CDR3 has 14 amino acids. This CDR3 reads CASSLAGVVETQYF. The CDR3 DNA reads TGCGCCAGCAGCTTAGCGGGAGTGGTAGAGACCCAGTACTTC.

This chain connects TRBV25-1 to TRBJ2-2, with 7 bases identical to TRBD1. Germline V gene lookup returns CDR1 MGHDK and CDR2 SYGVNS. The CDR3 is made up of 15 amino acids. The trim removed 2 bases at V and 4 bases at J, leaving 4 bases unmatched. CDR3 sequence (DNA): TGTGCCAGCAGTGAACCCGACAGGGCCACCGGGGAGCTGTTTTTT. Its protein is CASSEPDRATGELFF.

This rearrangement joins TRBV4-1 to TRBJ2-7; D uncertain. Trimming cost V 5 bases and J 0 bases, with 11 bases left between them. CDR1 and CDR2 from the germline V gene are MGHRA and YSYEKL. CDR3 length equals 14 residues. As DNA, the CDR3 is TGCGCCAGCAGCGTTGGCAGAAGCTCCTACGAGCAGTACTTC. Translated: CASSVGRSSYEQYF.

The V and J genes are TRBV6-1 and TRBJ2-5, with TRBD2 identical over 7 bases. The CDR3 totals 12 residues. From germline, CDR1 is MNHNS and CDR2 SASEGT. With V trimmed by 6 bases and J by 4 bases, 2 bases remained unmatched. The CDR3 DNA reads as TGTGCCAGCAGACTAGCGCGAGAGACCCAGTACTTC. This translates into CASRLARETQYF.

The V call is TRBV27, the J call TRBJ2-7, with D possibly matching TRBD2 (5 bases). This CDR3 spans 15 amino acids. The ends were cut back, 2 bases at V and 0 bases at J, with 11 bases in the middle. CDR1 and CDR2 (germline): MNHEY, SMNVEV (reference sequence). CDR3 region: CASSLTAAGSYEQYF. The CDR3 coding sequence is TGTGCCAGCAGTTTAACAGCGGCGGGCTCCTACGAGCAGTACTTC.

This rearrangement joins TRBV7-8 to TRBJ2-7, with D tentatively TRBD1 (6 bases). The CDR3 spans 13 residues. CDR1 is SGHVS and CDR2 is FQNEAQ in the germline V gene. The CDR3, as DNA: TGTGCTACCGGCAGGGGCTCCGCCTACGAGCAGTACTTC. Amino acid sequence: CATGRGSAYEQYF. Filled out from reference TRBV7-8 and TRBJ2-7, the complete variable domain reads GAGVSQSPRYKVAKRGQDVALRCDPISGHVSLFWYQQALGQGPEFLTYFQNEAQLDKSGLPSDRFFAERPEGSVSTLKIQRTQQEDSAVYLCATGRGSAYEQYFGPGTRLTVT.

The V call is TRBV5-6, the J call TRBJ1-5, with a tentative D call TRBD1 (5 bases). Trimming cost V 3 bases and J 3 bases, with 13 bases left between them. The CDR3 covers 15 residues. Germline loops: CDR1 SGHDT, CDR2 YYEEEE. The CDR3 DNA reads as TGTGCCAGCAGCTCAACACAGGCTCCCAATCAGCCCCAGCATTTT. This encodes CASSSTQAPNQPQHF.

This rearrangement joins TRBV30 to TRBJ2-7; D is possibly TRBD1 (6 bases). Germline assignment: CDR1 GTSNPN and CDR2 SVGIG (reference sequence). Trimming removed 3 bases at V and 2 bases at J, with 23 bases between. This CDR3 contains 17 residues. The CDR3 loop reads CAWSHSSDSLPAYEQYF. The CDR3 coding sequence is TGTGCCTGGAGCCACTCCTCGGACAGCCTCCCTGCCTACGAGCAGTACTTC.

The chain uses TRBV6-5 and TRBJ1-1, with a tentative D call TRBD1 (5 bases). Looked up from germline, CDR1 is MNHEY and CDR2 is SVGAGI. V lost 4 bases and J lost 2, with 11 bases in between. This CDR3 has 14 amino acids. Here the CDR3 reads CASSSFTGNTEAFF. The CDR3 DNA follows: TGTGCCAGCAGTTCCTTCACAGGCAACACTGAAGCTTTCTTT.

This chain links TRBV19 with TRBJ2-2; TRBD2 agrees at 7 bases. The V and J ends lost 3 bases and 1 base, in that order; junction bases with no gene match: 2. CDR1 and CDR2 (germline): LNHDA, SQIVND (reference sequence). The CDR3 covers 15 residues. The CDR3 reads CASSMKRENTGELFF. Here the CDR3 DNA reads TGTGCCAGTAGTATGAAGCGGGAGAACACCGGGGAGCTGTTTTTT.

As regards this clone: The same CDR3 can be traced to other DNA sequences in this sample. The V call is TRBV27, the J call TRBJ2-3, with 8 positions matching TRBD1. The germline V gene encodes CDR1 MNHEY and CDR2 SMNVEV (reference sequence). Losses at the gene ends were 3 bases for V and 1 base for J; bases not matched to a gene: 3. The CDR3 is made up of 15 amino acids. The CDR3 sequence: CASSFPTGGTDTQYF. The CDR3 region has the DNA TGTGCCAGCAGTTTCCCGACAGGGGGCACAGATACGCAGTATTTT.

This clone was picked up one time. The V gene is TRBV6-5, the J gene TRBJ2-7; TRBD1 aligns across 10 bases. Germline CDR1 reads MNHEY; CDR2 reads SVGAGI. The CDR3 sequence is 14 residues long. With 6 bases clipped from V and 2 bases from J, the junction kept 4 bases outside the gene matches. The CDR3 here is CASRRQGAAYEQYF. Here the CDR3 DNA reads TGTGCCAGCAGGCGACAGGGGGCTGCCTACGAGCAGTACTTC.

The J gene is TRBJ2-7, the V gene TRBV20-1, with 7 bases lining up with TRBD1. V gave up 4 bases and J gave up 6 bases; unmatched junction bases: 3. Germline CDR1 is DFQATT and CDR2 is SNEGSKA (reference sequence). The CDR3 spans 11 residues. As DNA, the CDR3 is TGCAGTGCTACGACAGGGCGCGAGCAGTACTTC. Translated: CSATTGREQYF.

The V call is TRBV6-5, the J call TRBJ1-5; 7 nucleotides align to TRBD1. The CDR3 totals 14 residues. J lost 7 bases, V lost 10 bases, and 13 bases had no gene match. Germline assignment: CDR1 MNHEY and CDR2 SVGAGI. CDR3 nucleotide sequence: TGTGCCACCCAACTGCAGGGGGAGAGACAGCCCCAGCATTTT. Protein: CATQLQGERQPQHF.

The gene calls are TRBV9 and TRBJ2-1, with D perhaps TRBD2 (6 bases). In germline, CDR1 is SGDLS, CDR2 YYNGEE. This CDR3 has 13 amino acids. V was trimmed by 4 bases and J by 9 bases, leaving 14 bases between them. CDR3: CASSPPAEGEQFF. In DNA form, the CDR3 reads TGTGCCAGCAGCCCCCCGGCGGAGGGTGAGCAGTTCTTC.

V usage is TRBV5-1 and J usage is TRBJ2-3; 9 bases are shared with TRBD2. The CDR3 has 17 amino acids. Germline V gene data show CDR1 as SGHRS and CDR2 as YFSETQ. Unmatched junction bases numbered 7, after V lost 0 bases and J lost 2 bases. DNA of the CDR3: TGCGCCAGCAGCTTGGCCCTTAGCGGGGGTCACACAGATACGCAGTATTTT. Amino acids: CASSLALSGGHTDTQYF.

This chain connects TRBV30 to TRBJ2-5; TRBD1 aligns across 7 bases. The V segment lost 5 bases and the J segment 2 bases; nucleotides outside the gene matches: 11. The CDR3 spans 15 residues. Germline V gene data show CDR1 as GTSNPN and CDR2 as SVGIG (reference sequence). CDR3 loop: CAWLPDRYRQETQYF. CDR3 nucleotides: TGTGCCTGGCTTCCGGACAGGTACCGTCAAGAGACCCAGTACTTC.

This chain links TRBV19 with TRBJ2-2; 8 nucleotides match TRBD2. The V gene's germline CDR1 is LNHDA and CDR2 SQIVND (reference sequence). CDR3 length: 15 residues. The ends lost 7 bases at V and 4 bases at J; junction bases unmatched: 8. The DNA for the CDR3 is TGTGCCAGTAAGGGAGCGGGAGTAGGCACCGGGGAGCTGTTTTTT. Translated, it gives CASKGAGVGTGELFF.

This chain joins TRBV7-2 and TRBJ2-1, with TRBD2 matching over 12 bases. The CDR3 loop spans 16 amino acids. Trimming cost V 1 base and J 10 bases; bases outside gene matches: 8. Germline V lookup: CDR1 SGHTA, CDR2 FQGNSA. The CDR3: CASSLGLAGGRREQFF. CDR3 in DNA: TGTGCCAGCAGCTTAGGGCTAGCGGGAGGGAGGCGGGAGCAGTTCTTC.